The clone carrying this TCR beta chain turned up a few times. Terminally differentiated effector memory CD45RA+ cells were left out of the naive CD8 fraction, which was CD45RO-negative and positively selected for CCR7. Produced via immunoSEQ multiplex PCR; TCRdb's table is partial and in-frame only. The table includes about 2.2 million clones, about 94% detected once. This record comes from a study of shared clonotypes between healthy human individuals. The germline V gene has CDR1 MNHEY and CDR2 SMNVEV (reference sequence). The trim removed 5 bases at V and 2 bases at J, leaving 2 bases unmatched. The length of the CDR3 is 15 residues.

The sample comprised naive CD8+ T cells from PBMCs. This rearrangement joins TRBV27 to TRBJ1-3, with 11 bases that match TRBD1. The sequence derives from a man younger than 35 in good health. Some clones in this sample may be carry-over from other donors' samples. The DNA of the CDR3 is TGTGCCAGCAGTCTGGACAGGGGGCCTGGAAACACCATATATTTT. This gives the protein CASSLDRGPGNTIYF.